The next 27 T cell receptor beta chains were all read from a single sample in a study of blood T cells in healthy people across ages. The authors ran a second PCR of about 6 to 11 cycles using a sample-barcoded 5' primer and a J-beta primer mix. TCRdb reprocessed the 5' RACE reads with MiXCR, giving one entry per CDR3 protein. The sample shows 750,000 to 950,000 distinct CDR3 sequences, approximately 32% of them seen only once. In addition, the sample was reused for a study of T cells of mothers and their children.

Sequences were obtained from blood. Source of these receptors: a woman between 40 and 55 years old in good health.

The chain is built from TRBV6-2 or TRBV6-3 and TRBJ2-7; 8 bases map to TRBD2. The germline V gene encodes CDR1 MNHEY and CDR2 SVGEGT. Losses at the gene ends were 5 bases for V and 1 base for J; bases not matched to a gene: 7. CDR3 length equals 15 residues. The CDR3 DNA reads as TGTGCCAGCAGTAACACCGGGACTAGATCCTACGAGCAGTACTTC. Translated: CASSNTGTRSYEQYF.

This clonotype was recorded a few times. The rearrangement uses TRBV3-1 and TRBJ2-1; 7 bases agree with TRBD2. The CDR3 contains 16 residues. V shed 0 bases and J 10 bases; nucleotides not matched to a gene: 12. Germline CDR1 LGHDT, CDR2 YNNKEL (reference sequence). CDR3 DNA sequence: TGTGCCAGCAGCCAAGATGGGGGGGGGGTCAGGCTAGAGCAGTTCTTC. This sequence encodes CASSQDGGGVRLEQFF.

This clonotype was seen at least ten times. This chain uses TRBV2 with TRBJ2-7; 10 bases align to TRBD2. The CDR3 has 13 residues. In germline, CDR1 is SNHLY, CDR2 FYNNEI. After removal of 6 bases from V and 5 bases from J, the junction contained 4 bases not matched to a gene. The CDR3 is CASRVAGGNEQYF. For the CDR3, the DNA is TGTGCCAGCAGAGTAGCGGGGGGAAACGAGCAGTACTTC.

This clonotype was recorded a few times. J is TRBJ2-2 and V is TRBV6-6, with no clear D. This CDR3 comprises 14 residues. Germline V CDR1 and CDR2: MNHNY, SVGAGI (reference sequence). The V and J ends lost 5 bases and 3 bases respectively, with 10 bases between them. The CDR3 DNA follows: TGTGCCAGCAGTCCTCGTAGGGACACCGGGGAGCTGTTTTTT. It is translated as CASSPRRDTGELFF.

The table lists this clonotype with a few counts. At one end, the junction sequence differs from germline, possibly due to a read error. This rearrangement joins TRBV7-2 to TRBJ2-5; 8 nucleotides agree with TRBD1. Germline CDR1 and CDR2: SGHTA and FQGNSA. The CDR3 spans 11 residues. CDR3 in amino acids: CAGSLDRGQYF. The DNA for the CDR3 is TGTGCCGGCAGCCTCGACAGGGGTCAGTACTTC.

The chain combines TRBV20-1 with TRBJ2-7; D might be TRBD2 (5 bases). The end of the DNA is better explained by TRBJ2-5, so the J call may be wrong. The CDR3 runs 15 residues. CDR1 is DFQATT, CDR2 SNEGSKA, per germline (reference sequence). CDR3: CSASALGEIQETQYF. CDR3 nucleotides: TGCAGTGCTAGCGCCCTGGGAGAGATCCAAGAGACCCAGTACTTC.

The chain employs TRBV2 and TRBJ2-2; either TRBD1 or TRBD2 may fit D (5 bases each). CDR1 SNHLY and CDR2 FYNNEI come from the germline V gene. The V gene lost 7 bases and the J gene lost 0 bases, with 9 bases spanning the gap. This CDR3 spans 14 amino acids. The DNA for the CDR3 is TGTGCCAGCAATGGGGGTTCGAACACCGGGGAGCTGTTTTTT. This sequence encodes CASNGGSNTGELFF.

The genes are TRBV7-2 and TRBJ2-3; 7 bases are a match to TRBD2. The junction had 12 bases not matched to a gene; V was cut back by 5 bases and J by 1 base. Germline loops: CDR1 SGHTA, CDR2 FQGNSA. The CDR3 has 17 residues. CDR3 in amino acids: CASSTSSGAGGTDTQYF. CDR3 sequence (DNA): TGTGCCAGCAGCACCAGCTCTGGGGCGGGGGGCACAGATACGCAGTATTTT.

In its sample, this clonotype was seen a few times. The CDR3 protein is CASSRGSPYEQYF. CDR3 in DNA: TGTGCCAGCAGTCGGGGGTCCCCCTACGAGCAGTACTTC. The rearrangement joins TRBV12-3 or TRBV12-4 to TRBJ2-7; tentative D call: TRBD2 (6 bases). The V end lost 5 bases, the J end lost 2 bases, and 10 bases lay between the germline ends. The CDR3 is 13 amino acids.

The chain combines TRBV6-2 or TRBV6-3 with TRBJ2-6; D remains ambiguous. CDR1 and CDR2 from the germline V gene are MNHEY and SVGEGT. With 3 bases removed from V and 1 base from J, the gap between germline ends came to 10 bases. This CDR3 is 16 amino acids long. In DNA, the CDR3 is TGTGCCAGCAGTTATCACGGTTTGTCTGGGGCCAACGTCCTGACTTTC. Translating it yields CASSYHGLSGANVLTF.

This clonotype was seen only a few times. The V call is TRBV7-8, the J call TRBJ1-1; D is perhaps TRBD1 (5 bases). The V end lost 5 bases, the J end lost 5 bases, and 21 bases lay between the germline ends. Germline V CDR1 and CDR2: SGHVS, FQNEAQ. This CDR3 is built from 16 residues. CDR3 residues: CASSPTRDGRITEAFF. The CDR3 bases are TGTGCCAGCAGCCCCACCCGGGACGGACGTATAACTGAAGCTTTCTTT.

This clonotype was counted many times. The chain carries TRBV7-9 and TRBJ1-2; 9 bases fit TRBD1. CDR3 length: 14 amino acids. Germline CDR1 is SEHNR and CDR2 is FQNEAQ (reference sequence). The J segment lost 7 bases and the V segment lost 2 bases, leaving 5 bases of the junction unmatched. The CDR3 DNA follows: TGTGCCAGCAGCTTAACCGGGACAGGGAGTGGCTACACCTTC. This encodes CASSLTGTGSGYTF.

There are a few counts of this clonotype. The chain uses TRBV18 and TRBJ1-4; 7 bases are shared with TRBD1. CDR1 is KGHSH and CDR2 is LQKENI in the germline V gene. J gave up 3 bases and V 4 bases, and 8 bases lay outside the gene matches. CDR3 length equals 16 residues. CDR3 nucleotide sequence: TGTGCCAGCTCACTCCAGGGGGTATTGGCTAATGAAAAACTGTTTTTT. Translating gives CASSLQGVLANEKLFF.

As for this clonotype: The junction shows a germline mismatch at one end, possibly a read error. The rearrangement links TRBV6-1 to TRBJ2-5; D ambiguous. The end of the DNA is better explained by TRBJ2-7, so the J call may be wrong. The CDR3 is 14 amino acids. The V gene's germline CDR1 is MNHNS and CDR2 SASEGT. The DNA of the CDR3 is TGTGCCGGCAGTGATGGGGTGGCCCCAAACGAGCAGTACTTC. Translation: CAGSDGVAPNEQYF.

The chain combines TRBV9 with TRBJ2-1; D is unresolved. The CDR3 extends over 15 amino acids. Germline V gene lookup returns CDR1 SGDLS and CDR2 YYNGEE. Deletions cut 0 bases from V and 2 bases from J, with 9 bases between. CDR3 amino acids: CASSVDNGTYNEQFF. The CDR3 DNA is TGTGCCAGCAGCGTAGATAACGGCACCTACAATGAGCAGTTCTTC.

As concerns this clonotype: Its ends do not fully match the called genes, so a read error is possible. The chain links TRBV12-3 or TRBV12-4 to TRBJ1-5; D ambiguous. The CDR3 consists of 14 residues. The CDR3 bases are TGTGCCGGCAGTAGAGGGAATAGCAATCAGCCCCAGCATTTT. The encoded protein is CAGSRGNSNQPQHF.

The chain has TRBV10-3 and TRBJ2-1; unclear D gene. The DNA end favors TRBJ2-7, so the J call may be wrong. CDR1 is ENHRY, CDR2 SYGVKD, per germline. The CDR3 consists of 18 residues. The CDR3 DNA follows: TGTGCCATCAGTGAGGTTAATCTAAGGACCCCCTCCTACAATGAGCAGTACTTC. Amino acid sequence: CAISEVNLRTPSYNEQYF.

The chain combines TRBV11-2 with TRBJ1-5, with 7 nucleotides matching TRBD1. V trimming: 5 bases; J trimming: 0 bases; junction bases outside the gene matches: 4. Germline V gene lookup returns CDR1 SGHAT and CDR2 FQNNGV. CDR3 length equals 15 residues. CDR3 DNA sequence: TGTGCCAGCAGCCCAGGGGGACGTAGCAATCAGCCCCAGCATTTT. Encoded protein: CASSPGGRSNQPQHF. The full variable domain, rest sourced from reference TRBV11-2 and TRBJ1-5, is EAGVAQSPRYKIIEKRQSVAFWCNPISGHATLYWYQQILGQGPKLLIQFQNNGVVDDSQLPKDRFSAERLKGVDSTLKIQPAKLEDSAVYLCASSPGGRSNQPQHFGDGTRLSIL.

This CDR3 is CASSREGQNYGYTF. The DNA for the CDR3 is TGCGCCAGCAGCCGAGAGGGACAAAACTATGGCTACACCTTC. J is TRBJ1-2 and V is TRBV5-1, with a possible D match to TRBD1 (6 bases). CDR1 is SGHRS, CDR2 YFSETQ, per germline. The germline V and J ends were trimmed by 4 bases and 2 bases, with 12 bases remaining between them. The CDR3 extends over 14 amino acids.

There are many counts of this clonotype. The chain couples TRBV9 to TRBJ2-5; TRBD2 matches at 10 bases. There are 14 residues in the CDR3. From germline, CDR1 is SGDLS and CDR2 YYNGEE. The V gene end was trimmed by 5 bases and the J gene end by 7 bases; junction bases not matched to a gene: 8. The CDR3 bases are TGTGCCAGCAGACCGAGCGGGGGGGCCGGGACCCAGTACTTC. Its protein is CASRPSGGAGTQYF.

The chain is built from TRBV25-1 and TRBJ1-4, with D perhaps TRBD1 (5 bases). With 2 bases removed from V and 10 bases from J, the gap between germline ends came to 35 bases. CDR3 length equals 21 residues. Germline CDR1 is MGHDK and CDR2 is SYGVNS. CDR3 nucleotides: TGTGCCAGCAGTGAACCGCAGGGATGGGGCGAAAAGGGGTCGGTAAAGGGAAAACTGTTTTTT. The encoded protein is CASSEPQGWGEKGSVKGKLFF. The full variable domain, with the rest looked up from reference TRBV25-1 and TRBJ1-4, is EADIYQTPRYLVIGTGKKITLECSQTMGHDKMYWYQQDPGMELHLIHYSYGVNSTEKGDLSSESTVSRIRTEHFPLTLESARPSHTSQYLCASSEPQGWGEKGSVKGKLFFGSGTQLSVL.

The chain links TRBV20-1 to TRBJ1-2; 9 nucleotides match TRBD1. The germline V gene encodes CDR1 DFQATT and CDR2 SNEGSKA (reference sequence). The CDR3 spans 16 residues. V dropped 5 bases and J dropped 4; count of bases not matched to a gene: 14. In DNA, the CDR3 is TGCAGTGCTTGCGACCACCGGGACAGGGACCGCTATGGCTACACCTTC. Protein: CSACDHRDRDRYGYTF.

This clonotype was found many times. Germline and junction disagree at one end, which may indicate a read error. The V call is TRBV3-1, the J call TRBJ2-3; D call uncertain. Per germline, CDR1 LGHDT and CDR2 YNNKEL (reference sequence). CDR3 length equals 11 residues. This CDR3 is CASSQGDTQYF. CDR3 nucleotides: TGCGCCAGCAGCCAAGGGGATACGCAGTATTTT.

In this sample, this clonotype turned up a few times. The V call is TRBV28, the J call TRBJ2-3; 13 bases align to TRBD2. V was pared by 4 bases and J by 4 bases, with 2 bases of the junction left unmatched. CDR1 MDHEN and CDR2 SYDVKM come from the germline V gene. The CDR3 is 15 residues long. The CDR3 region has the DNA TGTGCCAGCAGTTCAGGGACTAGCGGGGCAGATACGCAGTATTTT. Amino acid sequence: CASSSGTSGADTQYF. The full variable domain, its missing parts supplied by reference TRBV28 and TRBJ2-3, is DVKVTQSSRYLVKRTGEKVFLECVQDMDHENMFWYRQDPGLGLRLIYFSYDVKMKEKGDIPEGYSVSREKKERFSLILESASTNQTSMYLCASSSGTSGADTQYFGPGTRLTVL.

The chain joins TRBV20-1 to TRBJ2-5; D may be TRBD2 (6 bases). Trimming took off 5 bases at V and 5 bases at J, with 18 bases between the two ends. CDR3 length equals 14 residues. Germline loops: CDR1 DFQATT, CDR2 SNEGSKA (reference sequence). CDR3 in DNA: TGCAGTGCTTGGGGCGGGGTCTCAACCGAGACCCAGTACTTC. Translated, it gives CSAWGGVSTETQYF.

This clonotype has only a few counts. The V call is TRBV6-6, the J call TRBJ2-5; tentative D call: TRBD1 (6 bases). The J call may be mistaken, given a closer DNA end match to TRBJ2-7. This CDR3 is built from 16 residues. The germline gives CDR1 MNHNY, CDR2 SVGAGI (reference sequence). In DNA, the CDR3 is TGTGCCAGCAGCCATAACCGGGACACCGGATCTTGCGAGCAGTACTTC. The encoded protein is CASSHNRDTGSCEQYF.

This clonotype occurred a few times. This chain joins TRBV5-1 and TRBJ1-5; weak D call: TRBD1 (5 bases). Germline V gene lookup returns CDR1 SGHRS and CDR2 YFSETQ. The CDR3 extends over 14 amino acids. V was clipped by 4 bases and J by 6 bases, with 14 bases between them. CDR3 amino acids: CASSPDGGLQPQHF. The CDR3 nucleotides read TGCGCCAGCAGCCCCGACGGGGGACTTCAGCCCCAGCATTTT.